Presented here are 7 T cell receptor beta chains from one specimen sequenced in a study of T cells in Graves' hyperthyroidism and ophthalmopathy. Amplification yielded TCR beta CDR3 regions, with RNA transcripts as the source. HTBI primers were employed in a first-round RT-PCR of the TCR CDR3. TCRdb processed the multiplex PCR reads anew with MiXCR; each CDR3 protein has one entry. The sample includes about half a million distinct CDR3 sequences, under 25% of them seen just once. Sequenced material: blood. The receptors were sampled from a woman between 65 and 79 years old with Graves' ophthalmopathy.

This clonotype was found a few times. This chain uses TRBV20-1 with TRBJ2-7; no reliable D call. CDR1 is DFQATT and CDR2 is SNEGSKA in the germline V gene (reference sequence). This CDR3 spans 12 amino acids. V lost 4 bases, J lost 5 bases, and 12 bases lay in between. CDR3 region: CSANKLRNEQYF. CDR3 bases: TGCAGTGCTAATAAACTCAGGAACGAGCAGTACTTC.

J is TRBJ1-5 and V is TRBV19; TRBD1 matches at 8 bases. This CDR3 has 14 residues. The V gene's germline CDR1 is LNHDA and CDR2 SQIVND (reference sequence). The V segment lost 7 bases and the J segment 5 bases; nucleotides outside the gene matches: 7. In DNA form, the CDR3 reads TGTGCCAGTACCGAGACAGGGGCTCATCAGCCCCAGCATTTT. Translated: CASTETGAHQPQHF.

The rearrangement links TRBV6-1 to TRBJ2-7; a possible D gene is TRBD1 (6 bases). Germline lookup yields CDR1 MNHNS and CDR2 SASEGT. CDR3 length: 14 residues. V was trimmed by 5 bases and J by 5 bases, leaving 16 bases between them. The CDR3 DNA reads as TGTGCCAGCAGTCGTGGACAGAACAATAACGAGCAGTACTTC. Protein sequence: CASSRGQNNNEQYF.

The rearrangement uses TRBV19 and TRBJ2-7, with TRBD1 identical over 12 bases. Per the germline V gene, CDR1 is LNHDA and CDR2 is SQIVND (reference sequence). J was trimmed by 4 bases and V by 9 bases; bases with no gene match: 7. This CDR3 spans 14 amino acids. CDR3 sequence reads: CASAPGQGAYEQYF. The CDR3 DNA reads TGTGCCAGCGCTCCGGGACAGGGGGCTTACGAGCAGTACTTC.

This clonotype was seen more than once but under ten times. V and J are TRBV30 and TRBJ2-1; 11 nucleotides match TRBD2. V gave up 7 bases and J gave up 4 bases; unmatched junction bases: 6. This CDR3 comprises 14 residues. The germline CDR1 and CDR2 sequences are GTSNPN and SVGIG (reference sequence). The CDR3 bases are TGTGCCTCCCCAGGACTAGCGGGTTACAATGAGCAGTTCTTC. Translation gives CASPGLAGYNEQFF.

This clonotype was observed at least ten times. V usage is TRBV27 and J usage is TRBJ1-2; 7 bases fit TRBD1. This CDR3 spans 16 amino acids. Germline loops: CDR1 MNHEY, CDR2 SMNVEV (reference sequence). Trimming cost V 5 bases and J 6 bases; bases outside gene matches: 15. The CDR3 bases are TGTGCCAGCAGTACAACTCGACAGGGATTTCTTAATGGCTACACCTTC. Translation gives CASSTTRQGFLNGYTF.

V is TRBV20-1 and J is TRBJ1-4, with TRBD1 identical over 9 bases. Germline trimming cut 6 bases from V and 8 bases from J; bases unmatched to any gene: 10. This CDR3 spans 14 amino acids. Germline lookup yields CDR1 DFQATT and CDR2 SNEGSKA (reference sequence). The CDR3 nucleotides read TGCAGTGCGCGTACAGGGGGCGCATCCGAAAAACTGTTTTTT. It is translated as CSARTGGASEKLFF.